The T cell receptor beta chain described here comes from a study of shared clonotypes between healthy human individuals. Study overall: Donor composition was two women and three men, aged 18 to 49.

General study findings and limits: In this cohort, only blood was sampled, and tissue repertoires likely differ.

The donors, healthy adults who were HIV-negative, had experienced no recent acute infections or vaccinations. Remarks on this clone: What it binds is unknown.

The authors' processing: Filtering differed since immunoSEQ provided only junctions, with no quality scores. The protocol was immunoSEQ multiplex PCR, while the TCRdb copy is restricted to in-frame clones and leaves out a portion. V and J calls and clone size come straight from that table; D and trimming were deduced from the DNA. The sample yields about 490,000 clones, around three quarters seen once. Sequenced sample: PBMCs. The sequence came from a woman aged 40-49 years in good health. Some clones in this sample may be carry-over from other donors' samples.

In DNA, the CDR3 is TGCGCCAGCAGCTTAGGACAGGGGGAAGCCGGGGAGCTGTTTTTT. Translation gives CASSLGQGEAGELFF. The chain combines TRBV5-1 with TRBJ2-2, with 10 nucleotides matching TRBD1. Per the germline V gene, CDR1 is SGHRS and CDR2 is YFSETQ. Trimming took 2 bases from V and 6 from J; bases not matched to a gene: 4. CDR3 length equals 15 residues.